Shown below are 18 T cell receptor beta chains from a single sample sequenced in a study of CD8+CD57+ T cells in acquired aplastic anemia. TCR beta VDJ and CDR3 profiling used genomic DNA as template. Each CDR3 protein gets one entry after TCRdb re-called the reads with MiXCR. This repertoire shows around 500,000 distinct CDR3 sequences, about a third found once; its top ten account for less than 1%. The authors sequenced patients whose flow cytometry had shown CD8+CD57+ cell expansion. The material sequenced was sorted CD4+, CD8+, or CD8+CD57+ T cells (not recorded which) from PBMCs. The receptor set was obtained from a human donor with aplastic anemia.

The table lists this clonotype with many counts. CDR3 residues: CSVGTAGYTF. The CDR3 coding sequence is TGCAGCGTTGGGACAGCTGGCTACACCTTC. The chain recombines TRBV29-1 with TRBJ1-2, with a possible D match to TRBD1 (6 bases). The CDR3 sequence is 10 residues long. The germline gives CDR1 SQVTM, CDR2 ANQGSEA. The germline V and J ends were trimmed by 4 bases and 7 bases, with 7 bases remaining between them.

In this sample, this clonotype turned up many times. The chain's CDR3 is CSASPAGGSQETQYF. As DNA, the CDR3 is TGCAGTGCTAGCCCAGCAGGGGGTTCTCAAGAGACCCAGTACTTC. This chain uses TRBV20-1 with TRBJ2-5; 7 positions match TRBD1. V shed 3 bases, J shed 2 bases, and the junction held 9 bases outside the gene matches. CDR3 length: 15 residues. Germline CDR1 reads DFQATT; CDR2 reads SNEGSKA (reference sequence).

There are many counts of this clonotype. This chain's CDR3 is CASRGQVLYTF. In DNA form, the CDR3 reads TGTGCCAGCAGGGGACAGGTTCTATACACCTTC. The rearrangement joins TRBV6-1 to TRBJ1-2; 8 bases are shared with TRBD1. Germline CDR1 and CDR2: MNHNS and SASEGT. J gave up 11 bases and V 6 bases, and 5 bases lay outside the gene matches. The CDR3 sequence is 11 residues long.

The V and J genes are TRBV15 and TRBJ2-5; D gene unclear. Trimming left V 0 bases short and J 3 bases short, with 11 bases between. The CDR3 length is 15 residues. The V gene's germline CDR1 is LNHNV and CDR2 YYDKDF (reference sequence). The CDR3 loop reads CATSRDGTAEETQYF. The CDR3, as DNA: TGTGCCACCAGCAGAGATGGCACAGCCGAAGAGACCCAGTACTTC.

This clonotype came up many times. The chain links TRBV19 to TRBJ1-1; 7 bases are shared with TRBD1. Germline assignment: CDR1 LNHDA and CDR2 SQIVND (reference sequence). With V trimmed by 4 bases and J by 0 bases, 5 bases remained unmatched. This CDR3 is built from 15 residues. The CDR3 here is CASSRYRGMNTEAFF. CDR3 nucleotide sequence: TGTGCCAGTAGTAGGTACAGGGGAATGAACACTGAAGCTTTCTTT. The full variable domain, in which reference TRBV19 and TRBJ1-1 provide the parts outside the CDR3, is DGGITQSPKYLFRKEGQNVTLSCEQNLNHDAMYWYRQDPGQGLRLIYYSQIVNDFQKGDIAEGYSVSREKKESFPLTVTSAQKNPTAFYLCASSRYRGMNTEAFFGQGTRLTVV.

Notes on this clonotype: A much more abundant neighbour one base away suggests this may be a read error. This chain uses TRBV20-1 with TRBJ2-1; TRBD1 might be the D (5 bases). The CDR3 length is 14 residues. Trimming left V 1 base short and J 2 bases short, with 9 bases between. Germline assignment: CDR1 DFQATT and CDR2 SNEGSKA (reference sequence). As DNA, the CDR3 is TGCAGTGCTAGAGGTGGGGCTGCCTACAATGAGCAGTTCTTC. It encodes CSARGGAAYNEQFF.

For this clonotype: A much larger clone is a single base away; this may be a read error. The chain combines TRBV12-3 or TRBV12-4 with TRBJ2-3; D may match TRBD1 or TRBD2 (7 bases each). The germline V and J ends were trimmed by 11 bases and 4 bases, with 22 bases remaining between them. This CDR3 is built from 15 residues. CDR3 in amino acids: CAGIEAGGGSDTQYF. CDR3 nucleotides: TGTGCCGGCATTGAGGCAGGGGGGGGTTCAGATACGCAGTATTTT.

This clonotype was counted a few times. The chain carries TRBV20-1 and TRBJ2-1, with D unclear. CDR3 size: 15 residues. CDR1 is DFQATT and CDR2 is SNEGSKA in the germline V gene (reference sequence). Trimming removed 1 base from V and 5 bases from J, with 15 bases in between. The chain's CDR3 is CSARVVGRLNNEQFF. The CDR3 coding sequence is TGCAGTGCTAGAGTTGTCGGCAGATTAAACAATGAGCAGTTCTTC.

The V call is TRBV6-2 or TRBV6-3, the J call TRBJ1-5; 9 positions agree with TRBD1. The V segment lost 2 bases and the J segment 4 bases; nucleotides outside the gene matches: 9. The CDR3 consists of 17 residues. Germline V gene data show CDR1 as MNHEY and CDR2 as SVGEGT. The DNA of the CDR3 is TGTGCCAGCAGTTACGGGACAGGGTTTTGGGCAAATCAGCCCCAGCATTTT. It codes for CASSYGTGFWANQPQHF.

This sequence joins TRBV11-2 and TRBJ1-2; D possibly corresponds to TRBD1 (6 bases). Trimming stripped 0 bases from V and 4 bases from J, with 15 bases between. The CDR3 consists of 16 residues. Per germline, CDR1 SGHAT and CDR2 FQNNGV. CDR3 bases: TGTGCCAGCAGCTTAGATCCAGGGGAGGCTATCTATGGCTACACCTTC. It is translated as CASSLDPGEAIYGYTF.

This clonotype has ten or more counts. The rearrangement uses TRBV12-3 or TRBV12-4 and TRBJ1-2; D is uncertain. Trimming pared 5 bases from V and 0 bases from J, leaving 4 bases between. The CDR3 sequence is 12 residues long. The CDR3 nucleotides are TGTGCCAGCAGTCAGACTAACTATGGCTACACCTTC. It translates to CASSQTNYGYTF.

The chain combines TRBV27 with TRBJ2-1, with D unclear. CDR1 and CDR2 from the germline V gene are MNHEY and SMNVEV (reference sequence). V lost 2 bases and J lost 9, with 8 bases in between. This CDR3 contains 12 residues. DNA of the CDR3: TGTGCCAGCAGTTTAATCGGGTTTGAGCAGTTCTTC. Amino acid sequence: CASSLIGFEQFF.

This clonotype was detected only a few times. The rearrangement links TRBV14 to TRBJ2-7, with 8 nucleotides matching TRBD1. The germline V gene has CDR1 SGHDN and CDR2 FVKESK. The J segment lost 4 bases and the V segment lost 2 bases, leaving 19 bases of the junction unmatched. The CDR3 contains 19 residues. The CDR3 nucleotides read TGTGCCAGCAGCCAAAAAGGAACATTTCCGGGACAGGCAGAATACGAGCAGTACTTC. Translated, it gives CASSQKGTFPGQAEYEQYF.

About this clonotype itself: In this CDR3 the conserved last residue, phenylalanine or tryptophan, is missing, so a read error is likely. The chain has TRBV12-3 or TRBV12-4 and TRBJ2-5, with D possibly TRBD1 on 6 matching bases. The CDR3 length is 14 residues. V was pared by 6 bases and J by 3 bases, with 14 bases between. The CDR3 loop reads CASRLTGWEETQYL. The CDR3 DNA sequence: TGTGCCAGCAGACTTACAGGGTGGGAAGAGACCCAGTACCTC.

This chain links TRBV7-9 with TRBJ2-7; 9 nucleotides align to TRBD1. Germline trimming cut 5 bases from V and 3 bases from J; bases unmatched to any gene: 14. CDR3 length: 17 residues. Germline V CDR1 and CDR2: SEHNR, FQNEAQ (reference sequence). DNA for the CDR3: TGTGCCAGCAGCCAAGAAGTACCGGGACAGGGTAACTACGAGCAGTACTTC. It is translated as CASSQEVPGQGNYEQYF.

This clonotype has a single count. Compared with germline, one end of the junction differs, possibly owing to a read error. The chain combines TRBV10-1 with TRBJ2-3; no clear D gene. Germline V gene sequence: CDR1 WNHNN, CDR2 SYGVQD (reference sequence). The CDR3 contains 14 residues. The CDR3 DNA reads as TGCGCCAACAGTTCCCGACCTAGCACAGATACGCAGTATTTT. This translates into CANSSRPSTDTQYF.

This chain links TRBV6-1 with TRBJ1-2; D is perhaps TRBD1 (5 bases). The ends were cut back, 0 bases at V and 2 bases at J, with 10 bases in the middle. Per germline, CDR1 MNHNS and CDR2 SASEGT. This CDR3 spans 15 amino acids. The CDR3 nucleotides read TGTGCCAGCAGTGAAGCGCACAACAGGAACTATGGCTACACCTTC. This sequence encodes CASSEAHNRNYGYTF.

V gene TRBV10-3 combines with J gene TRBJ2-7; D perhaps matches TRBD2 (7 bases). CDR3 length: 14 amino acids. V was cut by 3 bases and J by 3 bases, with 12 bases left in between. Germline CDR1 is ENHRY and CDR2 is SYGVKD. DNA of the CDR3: TGTGCCATCAGTGAAGAGGGGGAGGGCTACGAGCAGTACTTC. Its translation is CAISEEGEGYEQYF.